Listed below are T cell receptor beta chains from one sample, sequenced in a study of cytomegalovirus exposure and HLA in healthy donors. Sequencing was performed with immunoSEQ multiplex PCR; in TCRdb, only in-frame clones are kept and a portion is missing. This repertoire shows tens of thousands of clones, around 9.1% found once; its top ten account for around 25%. The sample comprised PBMCs. These receptors were obtained from a man in his sixties in good health and CMV-seropositive. CDR3s include the opening cysteine and the closing phenylalanine or tryptophan. Fields, in order: J gene, V gene, clone size, D gene, CDR3 protein, CDR3 DNA. D genes are given only for firm matches. Clone size appears in some rows only: once, few, many, or a class for an expanded clone.

j_call: TRBJ1-5; v_call: TRBV27; clone_size: few; d_call: TRBD1; cdr3_aa: CASSFGDRAQPQHF; cdr3_nt: TGTGCCAGCAGTTTCGGGGACAGGGCACAGCCCCAGCATTTT
j_call: TRBJ1-5; v_call: TRBV19; clone_size: -; d_call: -; cdr3_aa: CASSKDINQPQHF; cdr3_nt: TGTGCCAGTAGTAAAGACATCAATCAGCCCCAGCATTTT
j_call: TRBJ2-7; v_call: TRBV5-1; clone_size: few; d_call: TRBD1; cdr3_aa: CASSPLSVSGGSEQYF; cdr3_nt: TGCGCCAGCAGCCCCCTGAGTGTTTCAGGGGGCAGCGAGCAGTACTTC
j_call: TRBJ1-4; v_call: TRBV2; clone_size: -; d_call: -; cdr3_aa: CASGPGTRNEKLFF; cdr3_nt: TGTGCCAGCGGTCCGGGAACGAGGAATGAAAAACTGTTTTTT
j_call: TRBJ1-1; v_call: TRBV7-3; clone_size: -; d_call: TRBD1; cdr3_aa: CASSATGGNTEAFF; cdr3_nt: TGTGCCAGCAGCGCCACAGGGGGGAACACTGAAGCTTTCTTT
j_call: TRBJ2-2; v_call: TRBV9; clone_size: few; d_call: TRBD1; cdr3_aa: CASSVQGANIGELFF; cdr3_nt: TGTGCCAGCAGCGTTCAGGGGGCTAACATCGGGGAGCTGTTTTTT
j_call: TRBJ2-7; v_call: TRBV30; clone_size: few; d_call: -; cdr3_aa: CAWTRGAGRVKYEQYF; cdr3_nt: TGTGCCTGGACCCGGGGAGCGGGCAGGGTGAAGTACGAGCAGTACTTC
j_call: TRBJ2-1; v_call: TRBV30; clone_size: few; d_call: TRBD2; cdr3_aa: CAFYGGTSGIFLQGEQFF; cdr3_nt: TGTGCCTTCTACGGGGGGACTAGCGGCATATTCCTACAGGGTGAGCAGTTCTTC
j_call: TRBJ1-2; v_call: TRBV19; clone_size: few; d_call: TRBD1; cdr3_aa: CASSSWDRAYYGYTF; cdr3_nt: TGTGCCAGTAGCTCGTGGGACAGGGCTTATTATGGCTACACCTTC
j_call: TRBJ1-3; v_call: TRBV6-5; clone_size: -; d_call: -; cdr3_aa: CASSRRGTGNTIYF; cdr3_nt: TGTGCCAGCAGTCGGAGAGGGACTGGAAACACCATATATTTT
j_call: TRBJ1-6; v_call: TRBV5-6; clone_size: -; d_call: -; cdr3_aa: CASSLGGSSYNSPLHF; cdr3_nt: TGTGCCAGCAGCCTAGGTGGTAGCTCCTATAATTCACCCCTCCACTTT
j_call: TRBJ2-5; v_call: TRBV5-1; clone_size: -; d_call: TRBD2; cdr3_aa: CASSFGTKQETQYF; cdr3_nt: TGCGCCAGCAGCTTCGGGACTAAACAAGAGACCCAGTACTTC
j_call: TRBJ2-7; v_call: TRBV9; clone_size: few; d_call: TRBD1; cdr3_aa: CASSLRDRDEQYF; cdr3_nt: TGTGCCAGCAGCCTCCGGGACAGGGACGAGCAGTACTTC
j_call: TRBJ1-2; v_call: TRBV29-1; clone_size: few; d_call: -; cdr3_aa: CSATSGYGYTF; cdr3_nt: TGCAGCGCAACATCGGGCTATGGCTACACCTTC
j_call: TRBJ2-3; v_call: TRBV7-6; clone_size: -; d_call: -; cdr3_aa: CASSRLRSDTQYF; cdr3_nt: TGTGCCAGCAGCCGCCTTCGGTCAGATACGCAGTATTTT
j_call: TRBJ2-7; v_call: TRBV6-6; clone_size: -; d_call: -; cdr3_aa: CASSYQMSGVDHEQYF; cdr3_nt: TGTGCCAGCAGTTACCAAATGTCGGGGGTAGACCACGAGCAGTACTTC
j_call: TRBJ2-1; v_call: TRBV6-1; clone_size: -; d_call: TRBD2; cdr3_aa: CASSGLASRGVNEQFF; cdr3_nt: TGTGCCAGCAGTGGCCTGGCTTCCCGGGGGGTCAATGAGCAGTTCTTC
j_call: TRBJ1-4; v_call: TRBV6-5; clone_size: few; d_call: -; cdr3_aa: CAGSPYRDMNEKLFF; cdr3_nt: TGTGCCGGCAGTCCCTACCGGGACATGAATGAAAAACTGTTTTTT
j_call: TRBJ2-1; v_call: TRBV5-1; clone_size: few; d_call: -; cdr3_aa: CASSKDSFGDYNEQFF; cdr3_nt: TGCGCCAGCAGCAAGGACAGTTTCGGGGACTACAATGAGCAGTTCTTC
j_call: TRBJ2-2; v_call: TRBV30; clone_size: -; d_call: -; cdr3_aa: CASLGKVTGELFF; cdr3_nt: TGTGCCTCCCTCGGGAAAGTCACCGGGGAGCTGTTTTTT